Below, 14 T cell receptor beta chains from the same sample are listed, as sequenced in a study of T cells in Graves' hyperthyroidism and ophthalmopathy (dated by TCRdb to 2018 to 2020). Libraries were prepared through multiplex PCR. Sequenced using an Illumina HiSeq 2000. The TCR beta CDR3 regions were amplified from RNA transcripts. The first round of RT-PCR for the TCR CDR3 was performed with the HTBI primer set and the Qiagen OneStep RT-PCR kit. TCRdb itself trimmed the public reads at Q25 with fastp, ran MiXCR and retained productive beta chains. Entries are consolidated by CDR3 protein sequence, retaining the most common genes and DNA. The sample table records some 510,000 distinct CDR3 sequences; around 46% of these occur just once. The top ten hold 8.2% of the sample. Sequencing was performed on peripheral blood or thyroid tissue (not recorded which). The source of these receptors is a woman younger than 35 with Graves' hyperthyroidism. Donor details come from another sample of the same person, matched by shared clones.

The count of this clonotype is one. This chain links TRBV15 with TRBJ2-2, with D tentatively TRBD1 or TRBD2 (5 bases each). V gave up 5 bases and J gave up 12 bases, with 7 bases separating them. In germline, CDR1 is LNHNV, CDR2 YYDKDF (reference sequence). This CDR3 has 10 amino acids. CDR3 nucleotides: TGTGCCACCAGCCCGGGACAGCTGTTTTTT. It yields the protein CATSPGQLFF.

This clonotype occurred a few times. CDR3 residues: CASRPTSGTETQYF. In nucleotides, the CDR3 is TGCGCCAGCAGGCCTACTAGCGGGACAGAGACCCAGTACTTC. The chain uses TRBV4-1 and TRBJ2-5; 10 nucleotides match TRBD2. Germline assignment: CDR1 MGHRA and CDR2 YSYEKL. Germline trimming cut 6 bases from V and 4 bases from J; bases unmatched to any gene: 5. This CDR3 has 14 amino acids.

The chain recombines TRBV2 with TRBJ2-7, with 7 bases lining up with TRBD1. Germline assignment: CDR1 SNHLY and CDR2 FYNNEI. The CDR3 has 15 residues. J was trimmed by 2 bases and V by 3 bases; bases with no gene match: 7. DNA of the CDR3: TGTGCCAGCAGTGAGCAGACAGGGAGAACCTACGAGCAGTACTTC. Its translation is CASSEQTGRTYEQYF. Full variable domain (remainder filled in from reference TRBV2 and TRBJ2-7): EPEVTQTPSHQVTQMGQEVILRCVPISNHLYFYWYRQILGQKVEFLVSFYNNEISEKSEIFDDQFSVERPDGSNFTLKIRSTKLEDSAMYFCASSEQTGRTYEQYFGPGTRLTVT.

At least ten counts were recorded for this clonotype. The chain combines TRBV7-9 with TRBJ1-1; D is unresolved. Germline V gives CDR1 SEHNR, CDR2 FQNEAQ (reference sequence). V was trimmed by 5 bases and J by 4 bases, leaving 14 bases between them. The CDR3 contains 14 residues. CDR3 nucleotides: TGTGCCAGCAGCGGGAGGATCGGGGTCACTGAAGCTTTCTTT. Protein product: CASSGRIGVTEAFF.

This clonotype was seen a handful of times. CDR3 protein: CSARGQGEGKGYTF. CDR3 nucleotides: TGCAGTGCTAGGGGACAGGGGGAAGGGAAGGGCTACACCTTC. The chain links TRBV20-1 to TRBJ1-2, with 11 bases fitting TRBD1. CDR1 is DFQATT and CDR2 is SNEGSKA in the germline V gene (reference sequence). This CDR3 contains 14 residues. V was clipped by 3 bases and J by 8 bases; unmatched bases: 8.

This clonotype has only a few counts. This chain connects TRBV5-1 to TRBJ2-6; TRBD2 matches at 7 bases. Trimming removed 6 bases from V and 0 bases from J; junction bases left unmatched: 9. CDR1 is SGHRS and CDR2 is YFSETQ in the germline V gene. The CDR3 has 17 residues. The CDR3 sequence: CASNIGRPPSGANVLTF. The CDR3 DNA is TGCGCCAGCAACATCGGGAGGCCTCCCTCTGGGGCCAACGTCCTGACTTTC.

In the case of this clonotype: The final CDR3 position lacks the conserved phenylalanine or tryptophan, pointing to a likely read error. The DNA is omitted, as the CDR3 cannot be located on it reliably, and the CDR3 follows TCRdb's listing. The chain uses TRBV24-1 and TRBJ1-4. Germline CDR1 KGHDR, CDR2 SFDVKD. The CDR3 spans 10 residues, counting both ends. The CDR3 spells CATSDLNREY.

The chain recombines TRBV19 with TRBJ1-2; D perhaps matches TRBD1 (5 bases). CDR3 length: 13 residues. Germline values: CDR1 LNHDA, CDR2 SQIVND (reference sequence). V gave up 7 bases and J gave up 8 bases, with 17 bases separating them. CDR3 sequence reads: CASKAPEGPGYTF. Written as DNA, the CDR3 is TGTGCCAGTAAGGCACCAGAGGGGCCCGGCTACACCTTC.

This clonotype was counted once. A single base separates this from a much larger clone, so it may be a read error. The rearrangement joins TRBV9 to TRBJ1-3, with D possibly being TRBD1 (5 bases). The CDR3 extends over 13 amino acids. The germline V gene has CDR1 SGDLS and CDR2 YYNGEE. The CDR3 DNA follows: TGTGCCAGCAGCTATAGGGGAGGAAACACCATACATTTT. Protein: CASSYRGGNTIHF.

On this clonotype itself: A much larger clone differs from this one at a single base, so this may be a read error. The V and J genes are TRBV10-3 and TRBJ1-4, with D possibly being TRBD1 (6 bases). Germline-derived CDR1 and CDR2 are ENHRY and SYGVKD. This CDR3 contains 15 residues. The germline V and J ends were trimmed by 2 bases and 7 bases, with 14 bases remaining between them. CDR3 loop: CAISETGGSSEKLFF. CDR3 bases: TGTGCCATCAGTGAGACGGGGGGCTCTAGTGAAAAACTGTTTTTT.

The chain has TRBV15 and TRBJ1-2; D is uncertain. Germline V gene data show CDR1 as LNHNV and CDR2 as YYDKDF (reference sequence). The CDR3 has 12 amino acids. Trimming took off 3 bases at V and 8 bases at J, with 10 bases between the two ends. In nucleotides, the CDR3 is TGTGCCACCAGCAGTTTCACCTTGGGCTACACCTTC. It codes for CATSSFTLGYTF.

A word on this clonotype: The junction departs from the called germline gene at one end, perhaps through a read error. The chain couples TRBV25-1 to TRBJ2-2; weak D call: TRBD1 (6 bases). The germline V gene encodes CDR1 MGHDK and CDR2 SYGVNS. The CDR3 is 15 residues long. The CDR3 DNA is TGCGCCAGCAGCCAAGAGGGCAGGGGAACCGGGGAGCTGTTTTTT. The encoded protein is CASSQEGRGTGELFF.

V usage is TRBV7-9 and J usage is TRBJ1-2; 7 positions match TRBD1. This CDR3 is built from 13 residues. The V gene's germline CDR1 is SEHNR and CDR2 FQNEAQ (reference sequence). The trim removed 7 bases at V and 1 base at J, leaving 3 bases unmatched. The CDR3 bases are TGTGCCAGCATAGGGACAGATAACTATGGCTACACCTTC. As protein: CASIGTDNYGYTF.

The V and J genes are TRBV7-3 and TRBJ2-7, with D perhaps matching TRBD2 (6 bases). In germline, CDR1 is SGHTA, CDR2 FQGTGA. The germline V and J ends were trimmed by 6 bases and 7 bases, with 22 bases remaining between them. The length of the CDR3 is 15 residues. The CDR3 DNA is TGTGCCAGCAGGCTGGGCGGGACCCGAGACAATGAGCAGTACTTC. The encoded protein is CASRLGGTRDNEQYF. The full variable domain, completed using reference TRBV7-3 and TRBJ2-7, is GAGVSQTPSNKVTEKGKYVELRCDPISGHTALYWYRQSLGQGPEFLIYFQGTGAADDSGLPNDRFFAVRPEGSVSTLKIQRTERGDSAVYLCASRLGGTRDNEQYFGPGTRLTVT.